The text below deals with one T cell receptor (beta chain). The data derive from a study of cytomegalovirus exposure and HLA in healthy donors. PCR amplification relied on 60 Vbeta primers (plus 13 Jbeta primers). Clones were read by immunoSEQ multiplex PCR, and TCRdb kept only the in-frame ones, dropping some. The sample lists 120,000 or so clones; approximately 83% were seen once. The V segment lost 2 bases and the J segment 8 bases; nucleotides outside the gene matches: 5. The CDR3 runs to 13 residues. From germline, CDR1 is SGHTA and CDR2 FQGNSA. This receptor was taken from a man aged 35 to 55 in good health and CMV-seronegative. Sequenced input: PBMCs. The chain carries TRBV7-2 and TRBJ1-1, with 7 bases fitting TRBD1. CDR3 sequence reads: CASSLNPGQEAFF. The CDR3 nucleotides read TGTGCCAGCAGCTTAAATCCGGGACAGGAAGCTTTCTTT.